These 22 T cell receptor beta chains were all obtained from the same sample, sequenced in a study of blood T cells in healthy people across ages. The use of a sample-barcoded 5' primer and a J-beta primer mix characterized a second PCR of roughly 6 to 11 cycles. MiXCR, applied by TCRdb to the 5' RACE reads, yields one record per CDR3 protein. The sample contains over 1.5 million distinct CDR3 sequences, 49% of which appear only once. The specimen was blood. Receptors were obtained from a woman in her forties in good health.

This chain joins TRBV29-1 and TRBJ1-4; D might be TRBD1 (6 bases). This CDR3 comprises 12 residues. CDR1 and CDR2 (germline): SQVTM, ANQGSEA. Trimming shortened V by 7 bases and J by 8 bases, and 14 bases separated the two germline ends. CDR3 residues: CSAGGAAEKLFF. The CDR3 DNA is TGCAGCGCGGGGGGGGCGGCCGAAAAACTGTTTTTT.

V is TRBV20-1 and J is TRBJ2-7; D not certain. CDR1 DFQATT and CDR2 SNEGSKA come from the germline V gene (reference sequence). Trimming removed 6 bases from V and 1 base from J, with 16 bases in between. This CDR3 spans 14 amino acids. CDR3 protein: CSAVLDTVSYEQYF. The CDR3 DNA is TGCAGTGCGGTCCTAGACACCGTATCCTACGAGCAGTACTTC.

This chain links TRBV27 with TRBJ2-1, with D unresolved. CDR3 length: 13 amino acids. Trimming left V 5 bases short and J 6 bases short, with 11 bases between. The germline gives CDR1 MNHEY, CDR2 SMNVEV (reference sequence). The chain's CDR3 is CASSVAPFNEQFF. Written as DNA, the CDR3 is TGTGCCAGCAGTGTAGCCCCTTTCAATGAGCAGTTCTTC.

CDR3 protein: CARNRDRSLWEQYF. In DNA, the CDR3 is TGCGCCAGGAACCGGGACAGGAGTCTTTGGGAGCAGTACTTC. The V call is TRBV5-1, the J call TRBJ2-7; 8 bases line up with TRBD1. Germline values: CDR1 SGHRS, CDR2 YFSETQ. This CDR3 spans 14 amino acids. V was clipped by 8 bases and J by 7 bases; unmatched bases: 14. Looking up the rest from reference TRBV5-1 and TRBJ2-7 gives the full variable domain: KAGVTQTPRYLIKTRGQQVTLSCSPISGHRSVSWYQQTPGQGLQFLFEYFSETQRNKGNFPGRFSGRQFSNSRSEMNVSTLELGDSALYLCARNRDRSLWEQYFGPGTRLTVT.

Regarding this clonotype: Sequence at one end of the junction differs from germline and may be a read error. This chain uses TRBV10-3 with TRBJ2-5; D may be TRBD1 (6 bases). CDR1 is ENHRY and CDR2 is SYGVKD in the germline V gene. The CDR3 totals 20 residues. The CDR3 is CAISEFRRGAPLHLQDTQYF. For the CDR3, the DNA is TGTGCCATCAGTGAGTTCCGCAGGGGCGCGCCGTTACATTTACAAGATACCCAGTACTTC.

The CDR3 sequence: CSAARSDYTQYF. In nucleotides, the CDR3 is TGCAGTGCTGCCCGATCGGACTATACGCAGTATTTT. The chain has TRBV20-1 and TRBJ2-3; D might be TRBD2 (5 bases). This CDR3 comprises 12 residues. The V gene's germline CDR1 is DFQATT and CDR2 SNEGSKA (reference sequence). V was clipped by 5 bases and J by 7 bases, with 13 bases between them.

The chain is built from TRBV7-6 and TRBJ2-1; 12 bases agree with TRBD1. V lost 5 bases and J lost 9; bases outside the gene matches: 8. CDR3 length: 15 residues. The V gene's germline CDR1 is SGHVS and CDR2 FNYEAQ. CDR3 DNA: TGTGCCAGCAGCGCCGGGACAGGGGGCTTCAGTGAGCAGTTCTTC. This codes for CASSAGTGGFSEQFF.

This clonotype has more than one count but fewer than ten. This chain uses TRBV6-5 with TRBJ2-6, with TRBD1 matching 10 bases. The V gene's germline CDR1 is MNHEY and CDR2 SVGAGI. CDR3 length equals 21 residues. Losses at the gene ends were 2 bases for V and 0 bases for J; bases not matched to a gene: 13. DNA for the CDR3: TGTGCCAGCAGTTACAGAGGTGTTCCGGGACAGGGGACCTCTGGGGCCAACGTCCTGACTTTC. Encoded protein: CASSYRGVPGQGTSGANVLTF.

In this sample, this clonotype turned up a few times. The DNA of the CDR3 is TGTGCCAGCAGCGTAGGGGAGGGGTCGACAGAGACCCAGTACTTC. It encodes CASSVGEGSTETQYF. V and J are TRBV9 and TRBJ2-5, with TRBD2 matching over 7 bases. Per germline, CDR1 SGDLS and CDR2 YYNGEE. The CDR3 has 15 residues. J was trimmed by 4 bases and V by 0 bases; bases with no gene match: 6.

This clonotype has more than one count but fewer than ten. V and J are TRBV28 and TRBJ2-3; 9 bases match TRBD1. J was trimmed by 4 bases and V by 7 bases; bases with no gene match: 12. The CDR3 totals 16 residues. Looked up from germline, CDR1 is MDHEN and CDR2 is SYDVKM. Here the CDR3 reads CASTYPGTGWSDTQYF. DNA of the CDR3: TGTGCCAGCACCTACCCTGGGACAGGGTGGTCAGATACGCAGTATTTT.

This sequence joins TRBV14 and TRBJ2-3; TRBD1 is a possible D gene (6 bases). V lost 5 bases and J 2 bases, leaving 11 bases between the germline ends. CDR1 SGHDN and CDR2 FVKESK come from the germline V gene. The CDR3 spans 14 residues. The CDR3 DNA reads as TGTGCCAGCAGCGCATACAGGGTCACAGATACGCAGTATTTT. Translation: CASSAYRVTDTQYF.

Remarks on this clonotype: One end of the junction is discordant with germline, which a read error may explain. The chain is built from TRBV7-7 and TRBJ2-1, with 8 bases aligning to TRBD2. The germline CDR1 and CDR2 sequences are SSHAT and FNYEAQ (reference sequence). The CDR3 totals 15 residues. CDR3 nucleotide sequence: TGTGCTAGCAGCTCAGGACTAGCCAGGGAGAATGAGCAGTTCTTC. It specifies CASSSGLARENEQFF. The variable domain in full, completed from reference TRBV7-7 and TRBJ2-1, reads GAGVSQSPRYKVTKRGQDVTLRCDPISSHATLYWYQQALGQGPEFLTYFNYEAQPDKSGLPSDRFSAERPEGSISTLTIQRTEQRDSAMYRCASSSGLARENEQFFGPGTRLTVL.

The gene calls are TRBV9 and TRBJ1-2; D ambiguous. V was pared by 0 bases and J by 0 bases, with 15 bases between. There are 17 residues in the CDR3. Germline V CDR1 and CDR2: SGDLS, YYNGEE. CDR3 sequence (DNA): TGTGCCAGCAGCGTAGGGCCTACGCTAGCTTCTAACTATGGCTACACCTTC. Protein product: CASSVGPTLASNYGYTF.

This clonotype was observed a few times. A junction boundary mismatches the germline segment, possibly from a read error. The genes are TRBV7-6 and TRBJ2-1; D uncertain. The CDR3 runs to 12 residues. Germline CDR1 and CDR2: SGHVS and FNYEAQ. The CDR3: CACSTALSEQFF. The CDR3 coding sequence is TGTGCCTGCAGCACCGCTTTATCCGAGCAGTTCTTC. The full variable domain, in which reference TRBV7-6 and TRBJ2-1 provide the parts outside the CDR3, is GAGVSQSPRYKVTKRGQDVALRCDPISGHVSLYWYRQALGQGPEFLTYFNYEAQQDKSGLPNDRFSAERPEGSISTLTIQRTEQRDSAMYRCACSTALSEQFFGPGTRLTVL.

The V gene is TRBV6-2 or TRBV6-3, the J gene TRBJ2-3; D not resolved. V lost 6 bases, J lost 7 bases, and 23 bases lay in between. CDR3 length: 16 residues. Germline CDR1 and CDR2: MNHEY and SVGEGT. CDR3 residues: CASSGSGRVRKHTQYF. DNA of the CDR3: TGTGCCAGCAGCGGATCGGGTCGGGTGAGGAAGCATACGCAGTATTTT.

In its sample, this clonotype was seen a few times. V is TRBV20-1 and J is TRBJ1-2; D is possibly TRBD1 (6 bases). The CDR3 length is 13 residues. Per germline, CDR1 DFQATT and CDR2 SNEGSKA (reference sequence). The V and J ends lost 3 bases and 2 bases respectively, with 10 bases between them. The CDR3 sequence is CSARVQGNYGYTF. In DNA, the CDR3 is TGCAGTGCTAGGGTACAGGGAAACTATGGCTACACCTTC.

This clonotype has only a few counts. J is TRBJ2-3 and V is TRBV7-2; 10 nucleotides agree with TRBD2. Germline V lookup: CDR1 SGHTA, CDR2 FQGNSA. With 5 bases clipped from V and 5 bases from J, the junction kept 13 bases outside the gene matches. This CDR3 has 17 amino acids. The CDR3 coding sequence is TGTGCCAGCAGCATTCAACCCCCTAGCGGGGGTATAGATACGCAGTATTTT. Its protein is CASSIQPPSGGIDTQYF.

This clonotype was seen more than once but under ten times. V and J are TRBV7-9 and TRBJ2-7; 11 bases agree with TRBD2. V was pared by 1 base and J by 0 bases, with 2 bases of the junction left unmatched. Germline assignment: CDR1 SEHNR and CDR2 FQNEAQ (reference sequence). This CDR3 is 16 amino acids long. The CDR3 DNA sequence: TGTGCCAGCAGCTTAGTGACTAGCGGGAACTCCTACGAGCAGTACTTC. Amino acid sequence: CASSLVTSGNSYEQYF. Supplemented by reference TRBV7-9 and TRBJ2-7, the full variable domain reads DTGVSQNPRHKITKRGQNVTFRCDPISEHNRLYWYRQTLGQGPEFLTYFQNEAQLEKSRLLSDRFSAERPKGSFSTLEIQRTEQGDSAMYLCASSLVTSGNSYEQYFGPGTRLTVT.

The chain couples TRBV7-9 to TRBJ2-5; 8 positions agree with TRBD1. V shed 5 bases and J 0 bases; nucleotides not matched to a gene: 8. This CDR3 has 16 amino acids. CDR1 is SEHNR, CDR2 FQNEAQ, per germline (reference sequence). The CDR3 here is CASSPGTGRDQETQYF. The CDR3 DNA reads as TGTGCCAGCAGCCCCGGGACAGGACGTGACCAAGAGACCCAGTACTTC.

This clonotype was found a few times. V gene TRBV7-6 combines with J gene TRBJ2-1; D remains unclear. Germline lookup yields CDR1 SGHVS and CDR2 FNYEAQ. The CDR3 is 13 amino acids. V lost 5 bases, J lost 7 bases, and 12 bases lay in between. CDR3 residues: CASSLRNWNEQFF. DNA of the CDR3: TGTGCCAGCAGCCTACGGAATTGGAATGAGCAGTTCTTC.

This clonotype was observed a handful of times. The chain employs TRBV20-1 and TRBJ1-1, with 7 bases that match TRBD1. The CDR3 has 13 amino acids. Trimming took 5 bases from V and 1 from J; bases not matched to a gene: 4. The germline gives CDR1 DFQATT, CDR2 SNEGSKA (reference sequence). The CDR3 protein is CSAAGTENTEAFF. The CDR3 DNA sequence: TGCAGTGCTGCCGGGACAGAGAACACTGAAGCTTTCTTT.

This clonotype has only one observation. The CDR3, as DNA: TGTGCCACCAGTGATTTTGACCGGGACTACCAAGAGACCCAGTACTTC. It specifies CATSDFDRDYQETQYF. The V call is TRBV24-1, the J call TRBJ2-5; maybe TRBD2 (6 bases). The germline V gene encodes CDR1 KGHDR and CDR2 SFDVKD. The CDR3 spans 16 residues. With 1 base removed from V and 0 bases from J, the gap between germline ends came to 11 bases.